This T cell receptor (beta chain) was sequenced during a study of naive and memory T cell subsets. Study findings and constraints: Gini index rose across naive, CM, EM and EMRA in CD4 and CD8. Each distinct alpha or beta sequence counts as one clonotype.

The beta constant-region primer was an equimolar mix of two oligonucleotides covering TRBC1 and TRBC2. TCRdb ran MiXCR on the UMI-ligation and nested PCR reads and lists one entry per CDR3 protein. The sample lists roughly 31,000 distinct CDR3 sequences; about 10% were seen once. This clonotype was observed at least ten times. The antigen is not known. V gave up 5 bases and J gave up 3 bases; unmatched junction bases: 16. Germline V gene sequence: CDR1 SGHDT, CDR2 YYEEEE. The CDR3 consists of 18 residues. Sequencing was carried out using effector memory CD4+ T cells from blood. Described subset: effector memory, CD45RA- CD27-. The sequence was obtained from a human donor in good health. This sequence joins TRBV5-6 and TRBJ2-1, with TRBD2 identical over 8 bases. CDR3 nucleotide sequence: TGTGCCAGCAGGCTTGTGGGCGGGAGGTGGGTGAGCTACAATGAGCAGTTCTTC. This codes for CASRLVGGRWVSYNEQFF.